The T cell receptor (beta chain) under discussion was sequenced for a study of read filtering for tumor transcriptome and immune sequencing. Looking at the study overall: Among patients, some 17 were male and 14 female, aged roughly 45 to 80 (mean approximately 71).

General observations from the study: Dropping single-read clonotypes raised IR-seq and RNA-seq shared-clonotype correlation. Even smaller IR-seq throughput identified most shared clonotypes.

Trimming took 6 bases from V and 4 from J, leaving 19 bases between them. CDR3 length equals 15 residues. A few counts support this clonotype. What it recognizes is unknown. From approximately 430 ng of RNA, a library with molecular barcoded alpha/delta and beta/gamma adaptors was made. TCRdb re-derived calls from the reads in MiXCR, one entry per CDR3 protein. This sample yields about 90,000 distinct CDR3 sequences, of which approximately 13% are seen a single time; under 15% belongs to the top ten. This TCR was recovered from a donor at least 40 years old with multiple myeloma. The rearrangement links TRBV12-3 or TRBV12-4 to TRBJ2-7; no clear D gene. Sequencing was done on a sample of a population of CD138-negative cells sorted from bone marrow. The DNA for the CDR3 is TGTGCCAGCAGCCACACCGAATCCGCCCCTTACGAGCAGTACTTC. Translating it yields CASSHTESAPYEQYF.